Listed below are T cell receptor beta chains from one sample, sequenced in a study of CD8 T cells in Susac syndrome. TCRdb independently ran MiXCR on the immunoSEQ multiplex PCR reads; one entry per CDR3 protein. The table includes about 200,000 distinct CDR3 sequences, 85% to 95% detected once. The sample taken for sequencing was CD4+ T cells from PBMCs. These receptors were taken from a human donor in good health. The CDR3 runs from the conserved cysteine through the conserved F or W.

V,J,CDR3
TRBV12-3/TRBV12-4,TRBJ1-5,CASSWRQSNQPQHF
TRBV24-1,TRBJ2-1,CATSDPSREHNEQFF
TRBV29-1,TRBJ1-2,CSVEWNPGQSNYGYTF
TRBV3-1,TRBJ1-1,CASSLFSTRGRTEAFF
TRBV15,TRBJ2-6,CATSRVPRTAAGANVLTF
TRBV28,TRBJ2-1,CASRSGAPNEQFF
TRBV20-1,TRBJ2-1,CSARWLDNEQFF
TRBV29-1,TRBJ1-1,CSVLRASVAEAFF
TRBV7-9,TRBJ2-3,CASSLISVAGNSDTQYF
TRBV7-9,TRBJ2-5,CASSRAAETQYF
TRBV3-1,TRBJ2-1,CASRPDTYNEQFF
TRBV11-2,TRBJ2-7,CASSQSGVQYF
TRBV9,TRBJ2-7,CASSVAFDTYEQYF
TRBV29-1,TRBJ2-3,CSVPSGDTDTQYF
TRBV29-1,TRBJ2-5,CSVEGTGETQYF